This section outlines one T cell receptor (beta chain) sequence together with its context. Its antigen specificity is not known. It has no much larger one-base neighbor in the sample; base qualities were not kept. The CDR3, cysteine through phenylalanine, is 16 amino acids long. CDR3 DNA only is kept here, 48 bases in frame from base 1. V trim: 7 bases; J trim: 1 base; unmatched bases: 11. CDR1 and CDR2 were assigned from the germline V gene as SNHLY and FYNNEI. The data are from a study of cytomegalovirus exposure and HLA in healthy donors (dated by TCRdb to the late 2010s). For the wider study: According to a later analysis, the 120 validation repertoires were produced on the same platform as the 700 or so repertoires of the first cohort. The study was designed to test whether signatures of past pathogen exposure could be identified by cataloging public T cell receptors. Along with the approximately 700-subject first cohort, a separate validation cohort of over 90 different subjects was used. To predict cytomegalovirus infection status, the study brought together high-throughput TCR immunosequencing, statistical association of individual TCRs with disease status, and machine learning.

Library preparation used the immunoSEQ multiplex PCR assay. As for how the authors treated the data: To diagnose cytomegalovirus status from the catalog of TCR beta chain sequences, a statistical classification framework was built. TCRdb stores this immuneACCESS table with in-frame sequences only. Part of the clones is absent; in the studies checked, under half of the shortfall reflects unresolved V genes, and no reason is known for the rest. For V, J and clone size, that table is used; D and trimming come from the DNA. The sample contains 100,000 to 120,000 clones, roughly nine tenths of them found a single time. Under 2% of the sample belongs to the ten largest clones. Donors formed part of the validation cohort, which comprised some 120 subjects and was distinct from the first cohort of roughly 600 subjects. Points the paper makes about the study in general: Most TCR sequences were seen in very few donors, while some public TCRs were found in many individuals. The validation cohort had no HLA typing available for a later analysis, so co-occurrence within that cohort was assessed over all 120 or so repertoires. A total of about 180 TCR beta chains were listed by the study as associated with cytomegalovirus. In a later analysis, TCRs clustered in the first cohort were found to also tend to co-occur in the 120 or so validation repertoires, with 94% of cluster scores above 0. The authors suggested that the approach could potentially be extended to other disease states and immunological phenotypes. In vitro tests confirmed that a few of the cytomegalovirus-associated TCR beta chains recognize cytomegalovirus antigens. The classifier was reported to diagnose cytomegalovirus status with high specificity and sensitivity in both the original and validation cohorts.

The sequence derives from a woman aged 18-29 years in good health and CMV-seronegative. Sequencing was done on a sample of PBMCs. The sequence is built from TRBV2 and TRBJ1-1; 8 of the junction bases match TRBD1. In nucleotide form, the sequence is TGTGCCAGCATTGGGACAGGAGACAAACCGAACACTGAAGCTTTCTTT. Its protein is CASIGTGDKPNTEAFF.